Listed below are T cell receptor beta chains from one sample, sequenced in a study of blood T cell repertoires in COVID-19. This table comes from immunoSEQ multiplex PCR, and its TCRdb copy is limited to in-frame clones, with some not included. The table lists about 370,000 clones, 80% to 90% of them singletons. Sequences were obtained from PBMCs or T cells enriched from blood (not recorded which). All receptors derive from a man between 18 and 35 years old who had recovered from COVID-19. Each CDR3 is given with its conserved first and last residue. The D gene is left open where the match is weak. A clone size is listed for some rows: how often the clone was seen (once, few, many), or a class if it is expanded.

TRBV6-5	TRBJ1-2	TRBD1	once	CASTDRTGKGYTF	TGTGCCAGCACCGACCGGACAGGGAAAGGCTACACCTTC
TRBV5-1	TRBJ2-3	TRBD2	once	CASSPTTSVDTQYF	TGCGCCAGCAGCCCCACTACTAGCGTTGATACGCAGTATTTT
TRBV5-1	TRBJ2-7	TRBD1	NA	CASSTGGRPYEQYF	TGCGCCAGCAGTACAGGGGGCCGGCCCTACGAGCAGTACTTC
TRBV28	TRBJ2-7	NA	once	CASSFDMYLSTEQTFNEQYF	TGTGCCAGCAGTTTCGATATGTATCTGTCGACAGAACAGACCTTTAACGAGCAGTACTTC
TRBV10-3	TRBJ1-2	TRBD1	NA	CAISVRTGDTNYGYTF	TGTGCCATCAGTGTTCGGACAGGGGACACCAACTATGGCTACACCTTC
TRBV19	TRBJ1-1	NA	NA	CASSIGQGNTEAFF	TGTGCCAGTAGTATAGGCCAGGGTAACACTGAAGCTTTCTTT
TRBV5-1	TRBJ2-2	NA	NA	CASSLETVGELFF	TGCGCCAGCAGCTTGGAGACAGTCGGGGAGCTGTTTTTT
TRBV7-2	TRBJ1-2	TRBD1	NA	CASSLVALTGGYGYTF	TGTGCCAGCAGCTTAGTAGCTTTGACAGGGGGATATGGCTACACCTTC
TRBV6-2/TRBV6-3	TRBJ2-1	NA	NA	CASSIVNEQFF	TGTGCCAGCAGTATAGTCAATGAGCAGTTCTTC
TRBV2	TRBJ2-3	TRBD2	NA	CASAGGRTDTQYF	TGTGCCAGTGCGGGGGGGCGAACAGATACGCAGTATTTT
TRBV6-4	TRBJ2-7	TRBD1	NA	CASYEPGTGRRYEQYF	TGTGCCAGCTACGAGCCGGGGACAGGGCGGCGCTACGAGCAGTACTTC
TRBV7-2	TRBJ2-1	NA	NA	CASSLERGSYNEQFF	TGTGCCAGCAGCTTAGAACGGGGCTCCTACAATGAGCAGTTCTTC
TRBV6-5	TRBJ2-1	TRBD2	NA	CASGTSEDEQFF	TGTGCCAGCGGGACTAGCGAAGATGAGCAGTTCTTC
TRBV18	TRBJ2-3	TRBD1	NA	CASSPYTKGAADTQYF	TGTGCCAGCTCACCATATACAAAGGGGGCGGCAGATACGCAGTATTTT
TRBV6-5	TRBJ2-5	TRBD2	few	CASGGLAGGQETQYF	TGTGCCAGCGGGGGACTCGCGGGGGGCCAAGAGACCCAGTACTTC
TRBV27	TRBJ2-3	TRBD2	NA	CASRLAGGGDTQYF	TGTGCCAGTCGACTAGCGGGAGGTGGAGATACGCAGTATTTT
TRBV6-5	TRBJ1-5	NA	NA	CASSRDGQGGQPQHF	TGTGCCAGCAGTAGGGACGGCCAAGGGGGTCAGCCCCAGCATTTT
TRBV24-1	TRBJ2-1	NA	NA	CATSDGRDRFF	TGTGCCACCAGTGACGGACGGGATCGGTTCTTC